The 21 T cell receptor beta chains listed next were all sequenced from one sample in a study of control samples from healthy donors and cancer patients. Sequencing was performed with immunoSEQ multiplex PCR; in TCRdb, only in-frame clones are kept and a portion is missing. The top ten clones hold around 6.8% of a sample with some 410,000 clones, 75% to 95% of them seen once. The material sequenced was PBMCs. The receptor source for this set is a man aged 35 to 55 with head and neck cancer.

Remarks on this clone: Different DNA sequences within this sample yield the same CDR3. The V gene is TRBV11-2, the J gene TRBJ1-3; D gene uncertain. Germline V lookup: CDR1 SGHAT, CDR2 FQNNGV. V dropped 1 base and J dropped 3 bases, with 7 bases sitting between them. This CDR3 is 14 amino acids long. The CDR3 DNA reads TGTGCCAGCAGCTTAGCCGGGAGTGGAAACACCATATATTTT. Translation: CASSLAGSGNTIYF.

The chain carries TRBV10-3 and TRBJ2-5; 9 bases are a match to TRBD2. Germline CDR1 ENHRY, CDR2 SYGVKD. Losses at the gene ends were 8 bases for V and 1 base for J; bases not matched to a gene: 2. The CDR3 totals 13 residues. In DNA, the CDR3 is TGTGCCATCGGCGGGAGGGCCCAAGAGACCCAGTACTTC. It encodes CAIGGRAQETQYF.

The rearrangement uses TRBV28 and TRBJ1-1; D is unclear. V was clipped by 7 bases and J by 4 bases, with 10 bases between them. The V gene's germline CDR1 is MDHEN and CDR2 SYDVKM. There are 12 residues in the CDR3. This chain's CDR3 is CASTRPFTEAFF. DNA for the CDR3: TGTGCCAGCACCCGGCCGTTCACTGAAGCTTTCTTT.

This clone was found a few times. The chain couples TRBV11-2 to TRBJ2-3, with a weak D call TRBD2 (5 bases). This CDR3 region has 14 residues. CDR1 is SGHAT, CDR2 FQNNGV, per germline. Trimming left V 3 bases short and J 2 bases short, with 9 bases between. CDR3 in amino acids: CASSLYRDTDTQYF. CDR3 in DNA: TGTGCCAGCAGCTTGTACCGGGACACAGATACGCAGTATTTT. The complete variable domain, with remaining parts taken from reference TRBV11-2 and TRBJ2-3, reads EAGVAQSPRYKIIEKRQSVAFWCNPISGHATLYWYQQILGQGPKLLIQFQNNGVVDDSQLPKDRFSAERLKGVDSTLKIQPAKLEDSAVYLCASSLYRDTDTQYFGPGTRLTVL.

The chain employs TRBV5-1 and TRBJ2-7; TRBD1 is a possible D gene (5 bases). V shed 0 bases and J shed 7 bases, with 17 bases lying between them. The CDR3 is 15 amino acids. Germline CDR1 reads SGHRS; CDR2 reads YFSETQ. The CDR3 DNA reads as TGCGCCAGCAGCTTGGGTTTTAGGGGAAATAGTGAGCAGTACTTC. Residues: CASSLGFRGNSEQYF.

This chain connects TRBV5-1 to TRBJ2-1; 8 bases map to TRBD1. The V gene's germline CDR1 is SGHRS and CDR2 YFSETQ. Germline trimming cut 0 bases from V and 4 bases from J; bases unmatched to any gene: 12. The CDR3 totals 18 residues. CDR3 coding DNA: TGCGCCAGCAGCTTGGGACGTGCCGGGACAGGTGGATACAATGAGCAGTTCTTC. Its protein product is CASSLGRAGTGGYNEQFF.

As regards this clone: One end of the junction does not line up with germline, which may come from a read error. This chain uses TRBV27 with TRBJ1-4; TRBD1 aligns across 10 bases. Looked up from germline, CDR1 is MNHEY and CDR2 is SMNVEV (reference sequence). The CDR3 has 11 residues. The CDR3 bases are TGTGCCAGTGGACTCGGGACAGGGGAAGTTTTT. This encodes CASGLGTGEVF.

The rearrangement links TRBV5-4 to TRBJ2-2; perhaps TRBD1 as D (7 bases). The CDR3 covers 19 residues. Germline V gene data show CDR1 as SGHNT and CDR2 as YYREEE (reference sequence). V lost 2 bases and J 5 bases, leaving 25 bases between the germline ends. The CDR3 coding sequence is TGTGCCAGCAGCTTTCTCAGGGACTTAAGGGCAGGGGGGACCGGGGAGCTGTTTTTT. Its translation: CASSFLRDLRAGGTGELFF.

This sequence joins TRBV18 and TRBJ2-7; D unresolved. Per the germline V gene, CDR1 is KGHSH and CDR2 is LQKENI. The CDR3 has 14 amino acids. The V end was cut by 3 bases, the J end by 1 base, with 10 bases between. CDR3: CASSPPTSSYEQYF. CDR3 bases: TGTGCCAGCTCACCCCCGACGAGTTCCTACGAGCAGTACTTC.

The rearrangement joins TRBV7-8 to TRBJ2-7; TRBD1 is a possible D gene (7 bases). The CDR3 is 15 amino acids. V lost 5 bases and J 0 bases, leaving 14 bases between the germline ends. Germline values: CDR1 SGHVS, CDR2 FQNEAQ. The CDR3 DNA sequence: TGTGCCAGCAGCCCCCAGGAGGGGGCCTCCTACGAGCAGTACTTC. Its protein is CASSPQEGASYEQYF.

The chain joins TRBV30 to TRBJ2-2, with 10 positions matching TRBD2. The V gene's germline CDR1 is GTSNPN and CDR2 SVGIG (reference sequence). V lost 4 bases to trimming and J lost 8 bases; unmatched junction nucleotides: 10. The CDR3 is 15 residues long. In DNA form, the CDR3 reads TGTGCCTGGACTCTGGCTAGCGGGGGTCGAGGGGAGCTGTTTTTT. Its protein is CAWTLASGGRGELFF.

The rearrangement joins TRBV4-2 to TRBJ1-6, with D perhaps matching TRBD1 (6 bases). CDR1 LGHNA and CDR2 YNFKEQ come from the germline V gene. The CDR3 has 15 amino acids. V shed 0 bases and J shed 4 bases, with 7 bases lying between them. The CDR3 sequence: CASSQEDRYNSPLHF. The CDR3 region has the DNA TGTGCCAGCAGCCAAGAGGACAGATATAATTCACCCCTCCACTTT.

The chain joins TRBV27 to TRBJ1-1; maybe TRBD1 (5 bases). The V gene's germline CDR1 is MNHEY and CDR2 SMNVEV (reference sequence). V lost 4 bases and J lost 11, with 11 bases in between. The CDR3 runs 11 residues. Written as DNA, the CDR3 is TGTGCCAGCAGTTCCCTTGGGGGGGCTTTCTTT. It translates to CASSSLGGAFF.

The chain combines TRBV30 with TRBJ1-1; no clear D. Trimming shortened V by 0 bases and J by 5 bases, and 13 bases separated the two germline ends. From germline, CDR1 is GTSNPN and CDR2 SVGIG (reference sequence). The CDR3 spans 14 residues. DNA of the CDR3: TGTGCCTGGAGTGTAGTCCTCCGAGGGACTGAAGCTTTCTTT. Its translation is CAWSVVLRGTEAFF.

The chain couples TRBV4-1 to TRBJ2-2, with D possibly matching TRBD1 (6 bases). The germline gives CDR1 MGHRA, CDR2 YSYEKL. The CDR3 spans 12 residues. Trimming took off 6 bases at V and 6 bases at J, with 8 bases between the two ends. In DNA form, the CDR3 reads TGCGCCAGCAGGAACAGGGCCGGGGAGCTGTTTTTT. Its protein is CASRNRAGELFF.

CDR3 protein: CASSQVPGNEKLFF. The CDR3 DNA is TGCGCCAGCAGCCAAGTTCCAGGGAATGAAAAACTGTTTTTT. The rearrangement links TRBV4-3 to TRBJ1-4; maybe TRBD1 (5 bases). This CDR3 has 14 amino acids. Germline V gives CDR1 LGHNA, CDR2 YSLEER. Trimming pared 1 base from V and 5 bases from J, leaving 8 bases between.

The rearrangement joins TRBV18 to TRBJ2-1; TRBD2 matches at 7 bases. This CDR3 is built from 14 residues. Germline V CDR1 and CDR2: KGHSH, LQKENI. The trim removed 2 bases at V and 6 bases at J, leaving 4 bases unmatched. The CDR3 DNA reads TGTGCCAGCTCACCAGGGTCGGGGGGCAATGAGCAGTTCTTC. It specifies CASSPGSGGNEQFF.

J is TRBJ1-2 and V is TRBV30, with no clear D. The CDR3 has 12 amino acids. Germline values: CDR1 GTSNPN, CDR2 SVGIG (reference sequence). V lost 0 bases and J 5 bases, leaving 7 bases between the germline ends. CDR3 protein: CAWSVMGYGYTF. CDR3 DNA sequence: TGTGCCTGGAGTGTTATGGGGTATGGCTACACCTTC. The variable domain in full, with the rest retrieved from reference TRBV30 and TRBJ1-2, is SQTIHQWPATLVQPVGSPLSLECTVEGTSNPNLYWYRQAAGRGLQLLFYSVGIGQISSEVPQNLSASRPQDRQFILSSKKLLLSDSGFYLCAWSVMGYGYTFGSGTRLTVV.

The chain combines TRBV9 with TRBJ2-3, with TRBD2 matching over 9 bases. The CDR3 runs 15 residues. CDR1 is SGDLS, CDR2 YYNGEE, per germline. J lost 6 bases, V lost 0 bases, and 5 bases had no gene match. DNA for the CDR3: TGTGCCAGCAGCGTAGATGGCGGGGGGGTGGATACGCAGTATTTT. It codes for CASSVDGGGVDTQYF.

This sequence joins TRBV4-2 and TRBJ1-4, with 10 bases fitting TRBD1. CDR3 length: 16 amino acids. The trim removed 4 bases at V and 8 bases at J, leaving 10 bases unmatched. Germline loops: CDR1 LGHNA, CDR2 YNFKEQ. The CDR3 DNA is TGTGCCAGCAGCCGCACAAAGGGACAGGGGAACGAAAAACTGTTTTTT. This gives the protein CASSRTKGQGNEKLFF.

The V gene is TRBV7-8, the J gene TRBJ1-5; the match to TRBD1 covers 7 bases. V shed 4 bases and J 0 bases; nucleotides not matched to a gene: 3. Germline V CDR1 and CDR2: SGHVS, FQNEAQ. The CDR3 consists of 15 residues. CDR3 sequence reads: CASSYGQASNQPQHF. Here the CDR3 DNA reads TGTGCCAGCAGCTACGGACAGGCTAGCAATCAGCCCCAGCATTTT.